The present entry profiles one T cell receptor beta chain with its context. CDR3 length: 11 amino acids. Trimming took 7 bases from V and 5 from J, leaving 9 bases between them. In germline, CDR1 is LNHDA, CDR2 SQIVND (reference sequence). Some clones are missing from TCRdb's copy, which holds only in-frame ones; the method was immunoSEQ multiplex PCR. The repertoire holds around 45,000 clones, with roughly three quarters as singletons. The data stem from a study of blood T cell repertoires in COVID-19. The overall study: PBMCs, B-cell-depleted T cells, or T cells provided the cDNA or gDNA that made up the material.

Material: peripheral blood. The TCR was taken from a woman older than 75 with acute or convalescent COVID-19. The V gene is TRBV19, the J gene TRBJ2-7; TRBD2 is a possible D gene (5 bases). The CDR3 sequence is CASTGFNEQYF. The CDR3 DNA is TGTGCCAGTACGGGGTTTAACGAGCAGTACTTC.